Listed here is a single TCR beta chain. The antigen is unknown. This record comes from a study of blood T cells in healthy people across ages. Study observations and caveats: Possibly confounding the expanded clonotype changes was the fact that donor CMV status was unknown. In long-lived donors, naive CD4+ cell counts and diversity exceeded those of aged donors. Bulk PBMC profiling left naive and antigen-experienced comparisons inconclusive.

This CDR3 is built from 13 residues. Germline CDR1 reads MNHEY; CDR2 reads SVGEGT. Trimming took 8 bases from V and 5 from J, leaving 10 bases between them. Next came a second PCR, run for roughly 6 to 11 cycles, which used a sample-barcoded 5' primer along with a J-beta primer mix. TCRdb independently ran MiXCR on the 5' RACE reads; one entry per CDR3 protein. This sample has some 1.5 million distinct CDR3 sequences; 42% occur once, and the top ten carry over 3.5%. The clonotype was recovered from a woman aged 18-30 years in good health. The chain joins TRBV6-2 or TRBV6-3 to TRBJ1-6; D not resolved. The sample was blood. The DNA of the CDR3 is TGTGCCAGCGCGACGGCCAATAATTCACCCCTCCACTTT. This translates into CASATANNSPLHF.